The 6 T cell receptor beta chains presented below share a single source sample, sequenced in a study of T cell repertoires in cytomegalovirus infection. TCRdb independently ran MiXCR on the reads; one entry per CDR3 protein. The sample shows about 530,000 distinct CDR3 sequences, around 27% of them seen only once. The sequencing sample was made of PBMCs. Every receptor here comes from a human donor in good health (CMV status not recorded). Some clones in this sample may be carry-over from other donors' samples.

The rearrangement uses TRBV7-9 and TRBJ2-3, with 7 bases lining up with TRBD2. This CDR3 has 16 amino acids. Trimming cost V 1 base and J 2 bases; bases outside gene matches: 6. CDR1 and CDR2 (germline): SEHNR, FQNEAQ (reference sequence). The CDR3 reads CASSLGRGTDTDTQYF. In DNA, the CDR3 is TGTGCCAGCAGCTTAGGGCGGGGGACGGACACAGATACGCAGTATTTT.

The chain uses TRBV6-2 or TRBV6-3 and TRBJ2-7, with D perhaps given as TRBD1 or TRBD2 (5 bases each). Trimming cost V 2 bases and J 2 bases, with 13 bases left between them. Germline CDR1 MNHEY, CDR2 SVGEGT. CDR3 length: 15 amino acids. The CDR3 region has the DNA TGTGCCAGCAGTTACCGACCAGGGAGAGCCTACGAGCAGTACGTC. Its protein is CASSYRPGRAYEQYV.

V is TRBV7-2 and J is TRBJ2-5; possible D gene TRBD2, 5 bases. The germline V gene encodes CDR1 SGHTA and CDR2 FQGNSA. The CDR3 has 14 amino acids. Deletions cut 0 bases from V and 4 bases from J, with 9 bases between. The CDR3 sequence: CASSLAFRGETQYF. CDR3 DNA: TGTGCCAGCAGCTTAGCGTTCCGGGGAGAGACCCAGTACTTC. The full variable domain, in which reference TRBV7-2 and TRBJ2-5 provide the parts outside the CDR3, is GAGVSQSPSNKVTEKGKDVELRCDPISGHTALYWYRQSLGQGLEFLIYFQGNSAPDKSGLPSDRFSAERTGGSVSTLTIQRTQQEDSAVYLCASSLAFRGETQYFGPGTRLLVL.

The chain employs TRBV6-2 or TRBV6-3 and TRBJ2-3; TRBD2 is a possible D gene (6 bases). Germline V gene sequence: CDR1 MNHEY, CDR2 SVGEGT. The ends were cut back, 6 bases at V and 3 bases at J, with 10 bases in the middle. There are 13 residues in the CDR3. The CDR3 is CASRMGGTDTQYF. The CDR3 DNA sequence: TGTGCCAGCAGAATGGGGGGTACAGATACGCAGTATTTT.

The chain couples TRBV19 to TRBJ2-1; a weak D match, TRBD1 (7 bases). Germline CDR1 is LNHDA and CDR2 is SQIVND (reference sequence). The CDR3 has 12 amino acids. Between the trimmed V and J ends, which lost 9 bases and 9 bases, there was a span of 15 bases. CDR3 bases: TGTGCCAGCAGGGGGGCGGTCGGTGAGCAGTTCTTC. Protein product: CASRGAVGEQFF.

This chain connects TRBV5-5 to TRBJ2-1, with D unclear. V dropped 0 bases and J dropped 7 bases, with 5 bases sitting between them. This CDR3 comprises 12 residues. Germline-derived CDR1 and CDR2 are SGHKS and YYEKEE (reference sequence). CDR3 in DNA: TGTGCCAGCAGCTTGGTCCAAAATGAGCAGTTCTTC. It codes for CASSLVQNEQFF.